This passage covers 24 T cell receptor beta chains from one sample sequenced in a study of shared clonotypes between healthy human individuals. Produced via immunoSEQ multiplex PCR; TCRdb's table is partial and in-frame only. The repertoire has about 2.3 million clones, approximately 93% of them found once; the top ten carry 0.35% to 0.5%. The specimen sequenced was naive CD4+ T cells from PBMCs. Specified subset: CD45RA+ positively selected. The receptor source for this set is a man between 18 and 29 years old in good health. Some clones in this sample may be carry-over from other donors' samples.

V usage is TRBV7-2 and J usage is TRBJ1-2; D not resolved. Germline CDR1 SGHTA, CDR2 FQGNSA. CDR3 size: 18 residues. V was cut by 2 bases and J by 0 bases, with 19 bases left in between. In nucleotides, the CDR3 is TGTGCCAGCAGCTTACAAGGGCCTCCAAGGAAGGCTAACTATGGCTACACCTTC. It codes for CASSLQGPPRKANYGYTF.

The rearrangement joins TRBV28 to TRBJ2-1; 8 bases match TRBD2. V lost 5 bases to trimming and J lost 9 bases; unmatched junction nucleotides: 9. Germline V gene lookup returns CDR1 MDHEN and CDR2 SYDVKM. The CDR3 extends over 14 amino acids. CDR3 bases: TGTGCCAGCAGTAGCGGGACTAGAGTTACTGAGCAGTTCTTC. Amino acid sequence: CASSSGTRVTEQFF.

This clone was seen a few times. The same CDR3 can be traced to other DNA sequences in this sample. The rearrangement links TRBV5-1 to TRBJ2-6, with 7 bases lining up with TRBD1. Germline values: CDR1 SGHRS, CDR2 YFSETQ. V shed 2 bases, J shed 4 bases, and the junction held 3 bases outside the gene matches. The CDR3 totals 15 residues. CDR3 amino acids: CASSFGTAGANVLTF. The CDR3 DNA follows: TGCGCCAGCAGCTTCGGGACAGCGGGGGCCAACGTCCTGACTTTC.

This clone was observed a single time. The V call is TRBV7-9, the J call TRBJ2-5, with TRBD2 matching 11 bases. The V gene's germline CDR1 is SEHNR and CDR2 FQNEAQ (reference sequence). The CDR3 has 17 amino acids. V was pared by 3 bases and J by 1 base, with 7 bases of the junction left unmatched. The CDR3 DNA reads as TGTGCCAGCAGCTTTGGCTTAGCGGGAGGGGGCCAAGAGACCCAGTACTTC. Its translation: CASSFGLAGGGQETQYF.

V usage is TRBV28 and J usage is TRBJ1-2; the D gene is possibly TRBD1 (5 bases). This CDR3 region has 13 residues. V was trimmed by 4 bases and J by 4 bases, leaving 10 bases between them. Germline CDR1 MDHEN, CDR2 SYDVKM. CDR3 amino acids: CASSSGLFYGYTF. The CDR3 DNA is TGTGCCAGCAGTTCAGGGTTGTTCTATGGCTACACCTTC.

The chain carries TRBV29-1 and TRBJ1-3; D unresolved. This CDR3 comprises 11 residues. V gave up 7 bases and J gave up 7 bases, with 11 bases separating them. The V gene's germline CDR1 is SQVTM and CDR2 ANQGSEA. DNA for the CDR3: TGCAGCGCCGCGCGTGGGAACACCATATATTTT. Translating it yields CSAARGNTIYF.

The chain combines TRBV11-3 with TRBJ2-5, with TRBD2 as a possible D gene (5 bases). Trimming removed 1 base from V and 2 bases from J, with 11 bases in between. Germline values: CDR1 SGHNT, CDR2 YENEEA. There are 15 residues in the CDR3. The CDR3 DNA sequence: TGTGCCAGCAGCTTAGGTTTGAGGGCACAAGAGACCCAGTACTTC. It yields the protein CASSLGLRAQETQYF.

The rearrangement links TRBV7-2 to TRBJ2-1; 7 bases fit TRBD2. Trimming removed 3 bases from V and 9 bases from J; junction bases left unmatched: 11. CDR3 length: 15 amino acids. Germline assignment: CDR1 SGHTA and CDR2 FQGNSA. CDR3 sequence (DNA): TGTGCCAGCAGCTTTCGGGAGGCGGGAGCGAGTGAGCAGTTCTTC. Protein sequence: CASSFREAGASEQFF. Supplemented by reference TRBV7-2 and TRBJ2-1, the full variable domain reads GAGVSQSPSNKVTEKGKDVELRCDPISGHTALYWYRQSLGQGLEFLIYFQGNSAPDKSGLPSDRFSAERTGGSVSTLTIQRTQQEDSAVYLCASSFREAGASEQFFGPGTRLTVL.

The rearrangement joins TRBV2 to TRBJ2-5; unclear D gene. Germline-derived CDR1 and CDR2 are SNHLY and FYNNEI. Trimming took 6 bases from V and 2 from J, leaving 10 bases between them. The CDR3 covers 13 residues. The CDR3 DNA is TGTGCCAGCAGAACAGAAATACAAGAGACCCAGTACTTC. Translating gives CASRTEIQETQYF.

The chain joins TRBV18 to TRBJ2-3, with D hard to call. CDR1 is KGHSH, CDR2 LQKENI, per germline. V lost 2 bases and J lost 3, with 15 bases in between. The CDR3 is made up of 16 amino acids. CDR3 sequence reads: CASSPNRPQRTDTQYF. The CDR3 region has the DNA TGTGCCAGCTCACCAAATCGGCCCCAGAGGACAGATACGCAGTATTTT. The full variable domain, rest sourced from reference TRBV18 and TRBJ2-3, is NAGVMQNPRHLVRRRGQEARLRCSPMKGHSHVYWYRQLPEEGLKFMVYLQKENIIDESGMPKERFSAEFPKEGPSILRIQQVVRGDSAAYFCASSPNRPQRTDTQYFGPGTRLTVL.

Details on this clone: Other DNA sequences in this specimen translate into the identical CDR3. J is TRBJ2-1 and V is TRBV28; tentatively, D is TRBD2 (6 bases). The CDR3 loop spans 15 amino acids. Germline assignment: CDR1 MDHEN and CDR2 SYDVKM. Trimming cost V 3 bases and J 0 bases, with 9 bases left between them. CDR3 DNA: TGTGCCAGCAGTTTTGCGGGAAGCTCCTACAATGAGCAGTTCTTC. This encodes CASSFAGSSYNEQFF.

This clone was detected only once. The V gene is TRBV7-9, the J gene TRBJ2-5; no clear D gene. Trimming took off 2 bases at V and 5 bases at J, with 9 bases between the two ends. Germline lookup yields CDR1 SEHNR and CDR2 FQNEAQ (reference sequence). The CDR3 is made up of 13 amino acids. CDR3 DNA: TGTGCCAGCAGCTTAATGGGGTGGGAGACCCAGTACTTC. As protein: CASSLMGWETQYF.

The table lists this clone with a few counts. The chain couples TRBV28 to TRBJ1-2, with 7 bases matching TRBD1. Looked up from germline, CDR1 is MDHEN and CDR2 is SYDVKM. The J segment lost 6 bases and the V segment lost 9 bases, leaving 10 bases of the junction unmatched. This CDR3 has 13 residues. CDR3 sequence: CASENNRGNGYTF. For the CDR3, the DNA is TGTGCCAGTGAAAACAACAGGGGAAATGGCTACACCTTC.

The V gene is TRBV28, the J gene TRBJ1-5, with 8 bases that match TRBD1. The germline CDR1 and CDR2 sequences are MDHEN and SYDVKM. Germline trimming cut 2 bases from V and 1 base from J; bases unmatched to any gene: 4. This CDR3 spans 16 amino acids. CDR3 DNA sequence: TGTGCCAGCAGTTTACTAGGGACAGGCAGCAATCAGCCCCAGCATTTT. Translating gives CASSLLGTGSNQPQHF.

CDR3 in DNA: TGTGCCAGCAGCAAAGGGGGCGACCCCTACGAGCAGTACTTC. It yields the protein CASSKGGDPYEQYF. The rearrangement links TRBV21-1 to TRBJ2-7; TRBD1 is taken as the D call from the table, unchecked against the DNA. TRBV21-1 is a known pseudogene. The CDR3 runs to 14 residues.

V and J are TRBV9 and TRBJ2-1, with TRBD2 matching over 12 bases. CDR3 size: 14 residues. The trim removed 9 bases at V and 10 bases at J, leaving 11 bases unmatched. Germline V gives CDR1 SGDLS, CDR2 YYNGEE. The CDR3 DNA reads TGTGCCACAGCTCTAGGACTAGCGGGATTAGAGCAGTTCTTC. Protein product: CATALGLAGLEQFF. The whole variable domain, filled in from reference TRBV9 and TRBJ2-1, reads DSGVTQTPKHLITATGQRVTLRCSPRSGDLSVYWYQQSLDQGLQFLIQYYNGEERAKGNILERFSAQQFPDLHSELNLSSLELGDSALYFCATALGLAGLEQFFGPGTRLTVL.

The chain links TRBV6-1 to TRBJ1-2; 9 bases map to TRBD1. This CDR3 is 15 amino acids long. Looked up from germline, CDR1 is MNHNS and CDR2 is SASEGT. V dropped 5 bases and J dropped 0; count of bases not matched to a gene: 4. The CDR3 DNA follows: TGTGCCAGCAGTCCTAACAGGGGGCCTAACTATGGCTACACCTTC. The encoded protein is CASSPNRGPNYGYTF.

The chain has TRBV7-8 and TRBJ1-6; D possibly corresponds to TRBD1 (5 bases). The CDR3 spans 13 residues. The germline V gene has CDR1 SGHVS and CDR2 FQNEAQ. V was trimmed by 5 bases and J by 9 bases, leaving 11 bases between them. CDR3 nucleotides: TGTGCCAGCAGCCTAGGGACTCGTTCACCCCTCCACTTT. Residues: CASSLGTRSPLHF. The full variable domain, in which reference TRBV7-8 and TRBJ1-6 provide the parts outside the CDR3, is GAGVSQSPRYKVAKRGQDVALRCDPISGHVSLFWYQQALGQGPEFLTYFQNEAQLDKSGLPSDRFFAERPEGSVSTLKIQRTQQEDSAVYLCASSLGTRSPLHFGNGTRLTVT.

The V call is TRBV28, the J call TRBJ2-2; no reliable D call. The V end was cut by 6 bases, the J end by 0 bases, with 8 bases between. The CDR3 runs to 14 residues. Germline lookup yields CDR1 MDHEN and CDR2 SYDVKM. CDR3 bases: TGTGCCAGCAGAGGGTTATCGAACACCGGGGAGCTGTTTTTT. Amino acid sequence: CASRGLSNTGELFF.

The rearrangement joins TRBV10-3 to TRBJ2-3; D may be TRBD2 (7 bases). The CDR3 runs to 14 residues. The ends were cut back, 10 bases at V and 4 bases at J, with 18 bases in the middle. Germline CDR1 is ENHRY and CDR2 is SYGVKD. This CDR3 is CATLGGGMPDTQYF. The DNA for the CDR3 is TGTGCCACCCTAGGGGGAGGGATGCCAGATACGCAGTATTTT.

The CDR3: CASSTGTGTYEQYF. Here the CDR3 DNA reads TGTGCCAGTAGTACCGGGACAGGGACCTACGAGCAGTACTTC. This chain connects TRBV19 to TRBJ2-7; TRBD1 matches at 9 bases. V lost 4 bases and J lost 2; bases outside the gene matches: 3. The germline V gene has CDR1 LNHDA and CDR2 SQIVND (reference sequence). This CDR3 contains 14 residues.

The V and J genes are TRBV19 and TRBJ1-1; no clear D gene. V lost 1 base and J 3 bases, leaving 12 bases between the germline ends. This CDR3 contains 15 residues. From germline, CDR1 is LNHDA and CDR2 SQIVND (reference sequence). This CDR3 is CASSIVETKDTEAFF. CDR3 DNA: TGTGCCAGTAGTATAGTGGAGACAAAGGACACTGAAGCTTTCTTT.

The genes are TRBV5-6 and TRBJ2-5, with D possibly matching TRBD1 (6 bases). The CDR3 length is 12 residues. V gave up 7 bases and J gave up 7 bases, with 14 bases separating them. Per germline, CDR1 SGHDT and CDR2 YYEEEE. DNA of the CDR3: TGTGCCAGCTATCGGACAGAAGGGACCCAGTACTTC. It translates to CASYRTEGTQYF.

J is TRBJ1-5 and V is TRBV19, with D tentatively TRBD1 (6 bases). The CDR3 loop spans 18 amino acids. In germline, CDR1 is LNHDA, CDR2 SQIVND (reference sequence). V was pared by 3 bases and J by 2 bases, with 20 bases between. CDR3 bases: TGTGCCAGTAGTATCGGAGGTCCCAGGGGTCGGCGCAATCAGCCCCAGCATTTT. The encoded protein is CASSIGGPRGRRNQPQHF.